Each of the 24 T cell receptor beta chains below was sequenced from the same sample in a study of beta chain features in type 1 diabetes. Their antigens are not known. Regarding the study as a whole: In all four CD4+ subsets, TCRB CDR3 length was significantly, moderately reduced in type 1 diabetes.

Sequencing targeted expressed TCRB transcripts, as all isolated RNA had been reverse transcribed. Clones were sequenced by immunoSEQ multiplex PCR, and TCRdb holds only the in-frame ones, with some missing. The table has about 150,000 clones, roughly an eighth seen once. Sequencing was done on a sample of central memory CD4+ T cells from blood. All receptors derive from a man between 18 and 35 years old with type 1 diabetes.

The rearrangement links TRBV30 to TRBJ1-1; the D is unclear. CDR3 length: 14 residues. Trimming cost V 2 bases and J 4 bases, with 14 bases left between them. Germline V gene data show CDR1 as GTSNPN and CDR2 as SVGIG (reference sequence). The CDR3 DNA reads TGTGCCTGGAGTATTAAGGGAAGGAGCACTGAAGCTTTCTTT. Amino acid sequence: CAWSIKGRSTEAFF. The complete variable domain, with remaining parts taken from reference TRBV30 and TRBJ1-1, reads SQTIHQWPATLVQPVGSPLSLECTVEGTSNPNLYWYRQAAGRGLQLLFYSVGIGQISSEVPQNLSASRPQDRQFILSSKKLLLSDSGFYLCAWSIKGRSTEAFFGQGTRLTVV.

CDR3 bases: TGCGCCAGCAGCTTGCAGGGACAGGGCTACGAGCAGTACTTC. Its protein is CASSLQGQGYEQYF. This chain joins TRBV5-1 and TRBJ2-7; TRBD1 aligns across 9 bases. The CDR3 extends over 14 amino acids. CDR1 and CDR2 from the germline V gene are SGHRS and YFSETQ. The J segment lost 3 bases and the V segment lost 1 base, leaving 2 bases of the junction unmatched. Filled out from reference TRBV5-1 and TRBJ2-7, the complete variable domain reads KAGVTQTPRYLIKTRGQQVTLSCSPISGHRSVSWYQQTPGQGLQFLFEYFSETQRNKGNFPGRFSGRQFSNSRSEMNVSTLELGDSALYLCASSLQGQGYEQYFGPGTRLTVT.

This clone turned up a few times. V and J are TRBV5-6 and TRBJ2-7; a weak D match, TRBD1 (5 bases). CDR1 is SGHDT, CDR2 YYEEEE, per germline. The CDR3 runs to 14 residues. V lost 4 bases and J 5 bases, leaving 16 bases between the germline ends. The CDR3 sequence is CASSRLGPQDEQYF. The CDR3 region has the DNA TGTGCCAGCAGCCGCTTGGGTCCACAGGACGAGCAGTACTTC.

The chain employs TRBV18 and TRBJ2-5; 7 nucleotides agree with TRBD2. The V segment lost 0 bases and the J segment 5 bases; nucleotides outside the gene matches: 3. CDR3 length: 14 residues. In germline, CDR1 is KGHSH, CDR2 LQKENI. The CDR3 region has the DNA TGTGCCAGCTCACCACCCCACGGGGGGGAGACCCAGTACTTC. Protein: CASSPPHGGETQYF.

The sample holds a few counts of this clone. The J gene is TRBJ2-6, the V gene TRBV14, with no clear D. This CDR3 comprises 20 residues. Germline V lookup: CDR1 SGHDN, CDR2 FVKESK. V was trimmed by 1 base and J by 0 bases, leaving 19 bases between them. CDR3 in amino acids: CASSQVKGDRSPSGANVLTF. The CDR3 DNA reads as TGTGCCAGCAGCCAAGTAAAGGGCGACCGGTCCCCCTCTGGGGCCAACGTCCTGACTTTC.

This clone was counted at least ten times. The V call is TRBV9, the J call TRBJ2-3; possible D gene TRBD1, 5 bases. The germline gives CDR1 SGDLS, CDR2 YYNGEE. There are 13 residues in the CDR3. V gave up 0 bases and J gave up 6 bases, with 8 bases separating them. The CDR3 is CASSVVGHDTQYF. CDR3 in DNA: TGTGCCAGCAGCGTAGTGGGGCACGATACGCAGTATTTT.

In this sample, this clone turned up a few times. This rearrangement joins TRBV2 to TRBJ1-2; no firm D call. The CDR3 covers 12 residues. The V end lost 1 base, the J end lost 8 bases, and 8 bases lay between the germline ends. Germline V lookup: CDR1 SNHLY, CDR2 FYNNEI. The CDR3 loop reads CASSEGTSGYTF. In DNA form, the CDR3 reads TGTGCCAGCAGTGAAGGGACTAGCGGCTACACCTTC.

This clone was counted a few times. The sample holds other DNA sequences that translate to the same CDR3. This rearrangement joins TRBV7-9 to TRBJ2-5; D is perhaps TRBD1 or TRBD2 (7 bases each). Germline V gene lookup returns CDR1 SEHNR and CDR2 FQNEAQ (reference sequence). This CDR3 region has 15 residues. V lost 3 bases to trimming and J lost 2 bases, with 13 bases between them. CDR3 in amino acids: CASSFLQGGQETQYF. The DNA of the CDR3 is TGTGCCAGCAGCTTCCTTCAGGGGGGGCAAGAGACCCAGTACTTC. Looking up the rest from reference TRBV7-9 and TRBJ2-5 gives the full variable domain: DTGVSQNPRHKITKRGQNVTFRCDPISEHNRLYWYRQTLGQGPEFLTYFQNEAQLEKSRLLSDRFSAERPKGSFSTLEIQRTEQGDSAMYLCASSFLQGGQETQYFGPGTRLLVL.

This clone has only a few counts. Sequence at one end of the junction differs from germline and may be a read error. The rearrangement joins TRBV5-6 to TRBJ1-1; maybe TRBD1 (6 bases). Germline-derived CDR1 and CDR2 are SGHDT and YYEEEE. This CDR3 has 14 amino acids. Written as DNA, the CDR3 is TGTGCCAGCAGATTGGGAACAGGGCACACTGAAGCTTTCTTT. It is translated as CASRLGTGHTEAFF.

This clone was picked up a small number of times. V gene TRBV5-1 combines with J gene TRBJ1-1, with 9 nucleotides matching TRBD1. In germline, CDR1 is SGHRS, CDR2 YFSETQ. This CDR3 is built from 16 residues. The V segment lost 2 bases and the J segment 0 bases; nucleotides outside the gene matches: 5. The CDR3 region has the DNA TGCGCCAGCAGCTTCCGACAGGGGGGCTTGAACACTGAAGCTTTCTTT. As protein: CASSFRQGGLNTEAFF. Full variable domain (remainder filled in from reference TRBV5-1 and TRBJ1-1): KAGVTQTPRYLIKTRGQQVTLSCSPISGHRSVSWYQQTPGQGLQFLFEYFSETQRNKGNFPGRFSGRQFSNSRSEMNVSTLELGDSALYLCASSFRQGGLNTEAFFGQGTRLTVV.

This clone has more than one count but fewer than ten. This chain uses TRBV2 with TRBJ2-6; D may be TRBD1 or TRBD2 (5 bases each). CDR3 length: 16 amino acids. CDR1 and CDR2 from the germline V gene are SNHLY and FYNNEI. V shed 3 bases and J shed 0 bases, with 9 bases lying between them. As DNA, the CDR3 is TGTGCCAGCAGTGAGGGACGGCTCTCTGGGGCCAACGTCCTGACTTTC. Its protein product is CASSEGRLSGANVLTF.

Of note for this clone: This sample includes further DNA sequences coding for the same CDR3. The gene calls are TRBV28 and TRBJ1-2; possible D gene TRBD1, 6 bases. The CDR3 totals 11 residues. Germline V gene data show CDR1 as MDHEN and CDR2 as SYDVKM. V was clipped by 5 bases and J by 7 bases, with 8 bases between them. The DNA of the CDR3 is TGTGCCAGCAGTCTACAGGGTGGCTACACCTTC. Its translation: CASSLQGGYTF.

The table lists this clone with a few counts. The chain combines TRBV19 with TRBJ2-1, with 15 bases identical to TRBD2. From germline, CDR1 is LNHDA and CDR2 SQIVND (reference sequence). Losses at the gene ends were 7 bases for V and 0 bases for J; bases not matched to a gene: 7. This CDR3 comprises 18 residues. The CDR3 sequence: CASTKGLAGGSSYNEQFF. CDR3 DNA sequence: TGTGCCAGTACCAAGGGACTAGCGGGGGGAAGCTCCTACAATGAGCAGTTCTTC.

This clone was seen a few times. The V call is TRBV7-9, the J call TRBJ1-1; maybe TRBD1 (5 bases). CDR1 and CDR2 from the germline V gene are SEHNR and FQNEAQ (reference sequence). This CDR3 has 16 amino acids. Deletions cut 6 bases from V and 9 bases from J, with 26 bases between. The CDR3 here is CASRSRLGFRDDQAFF. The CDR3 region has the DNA TGTGCCAGCAGATCACGCTTAGGTTTCAGGGATGACCAAGCTTTCTTT.

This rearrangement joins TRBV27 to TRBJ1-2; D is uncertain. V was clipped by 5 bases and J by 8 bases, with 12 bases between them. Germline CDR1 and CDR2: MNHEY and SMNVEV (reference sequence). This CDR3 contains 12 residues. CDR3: CASSPSFGGYTF. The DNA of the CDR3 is TGTGCCAGCAGTCCCTCGTTCGGAGGCTACACCTTC.

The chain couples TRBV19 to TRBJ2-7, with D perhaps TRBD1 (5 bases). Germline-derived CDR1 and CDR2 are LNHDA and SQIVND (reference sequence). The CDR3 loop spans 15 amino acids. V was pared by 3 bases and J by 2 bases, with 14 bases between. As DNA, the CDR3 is TGTGCCAGTAGTATCTCTGCTGCAGGGACCTACGAGCAGTACTTC. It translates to CASSISAAGTYEQYF.

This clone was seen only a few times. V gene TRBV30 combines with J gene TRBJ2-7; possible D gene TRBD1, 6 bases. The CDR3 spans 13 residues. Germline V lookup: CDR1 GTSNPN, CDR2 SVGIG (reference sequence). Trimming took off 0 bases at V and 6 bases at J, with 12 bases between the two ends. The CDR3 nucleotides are TGTGCCTGGAGTGTTGGCAGAGGGGGCGAGCAGTACTTC. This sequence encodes CAWSVGRGGEQYF.

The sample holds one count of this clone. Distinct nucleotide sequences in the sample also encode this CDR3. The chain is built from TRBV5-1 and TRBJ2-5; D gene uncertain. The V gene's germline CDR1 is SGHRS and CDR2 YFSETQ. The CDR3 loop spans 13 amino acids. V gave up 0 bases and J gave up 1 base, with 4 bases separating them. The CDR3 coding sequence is TGCGCCAGCAGCTTGGGGTTCCAAGAGACCCAGTACTTC. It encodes CASSLGFQETQYF. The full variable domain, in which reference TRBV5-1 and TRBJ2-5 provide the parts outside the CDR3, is KAGVTQTPRYLIKTRGQQVTLSCSPISGHRSVSWYQQTPGQGLQFLFEYFSETQRNKGNFPGRFSGRQFSNSRSEMNVSTLELGDSALYLCASSLGFQETQYFGPGTRLLVL.

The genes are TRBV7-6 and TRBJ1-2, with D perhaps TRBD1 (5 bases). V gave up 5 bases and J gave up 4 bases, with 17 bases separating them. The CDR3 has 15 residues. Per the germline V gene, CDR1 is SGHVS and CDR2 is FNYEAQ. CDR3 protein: CASSPRGRGSYGYTF. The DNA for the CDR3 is TGTGCCAGCAGCCCCCGGGGCCGGGGTAGCTATGGCTACACCTTC. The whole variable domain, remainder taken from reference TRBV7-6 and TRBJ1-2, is GAGVSQSPRYKVTKRGQDVALRCDPISGHVSLYWYRQALGQGPEFLTYFNYEAQQDKSGLPNDRFSAERPEGSISTLTIQRTEQRDSAMYRCASSPRGRGSYGYTFGSGTRLTVV.

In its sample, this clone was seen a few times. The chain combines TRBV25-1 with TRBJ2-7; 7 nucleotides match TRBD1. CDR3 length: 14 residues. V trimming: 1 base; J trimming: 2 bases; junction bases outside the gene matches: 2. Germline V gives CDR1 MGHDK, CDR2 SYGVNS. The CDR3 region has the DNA TGTGCCAGCAGTGAATCGACAGGGCCCTACGAGCAGTACTTC. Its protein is CASSESTGPYEQYF.

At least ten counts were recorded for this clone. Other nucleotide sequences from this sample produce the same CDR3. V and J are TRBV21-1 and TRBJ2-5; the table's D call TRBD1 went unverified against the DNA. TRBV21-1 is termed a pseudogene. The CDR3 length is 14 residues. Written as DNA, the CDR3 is TGTGCCAGCAGCAAAGTCAGGGGTCGAGAGACCCAGTACTTC. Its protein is CASSKVRGRETQYF.

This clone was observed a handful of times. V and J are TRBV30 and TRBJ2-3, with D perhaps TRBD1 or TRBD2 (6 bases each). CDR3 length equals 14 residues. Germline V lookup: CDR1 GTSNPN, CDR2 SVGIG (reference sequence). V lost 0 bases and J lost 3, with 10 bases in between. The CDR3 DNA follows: TGTGCCTGGAGTGTAACGGGGGCTACAGATACGCAGTATTTT. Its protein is CAWSVTGATDTQYF.

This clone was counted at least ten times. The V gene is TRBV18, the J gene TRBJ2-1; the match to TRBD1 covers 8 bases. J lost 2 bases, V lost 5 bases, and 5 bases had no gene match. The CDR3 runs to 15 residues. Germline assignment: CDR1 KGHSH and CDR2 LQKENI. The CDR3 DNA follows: TGTGCCAGCTCAACCCGGACAGGGACCTACAATGAGCAGTTCTTC. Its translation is CASSTRTGTYNEQFF.

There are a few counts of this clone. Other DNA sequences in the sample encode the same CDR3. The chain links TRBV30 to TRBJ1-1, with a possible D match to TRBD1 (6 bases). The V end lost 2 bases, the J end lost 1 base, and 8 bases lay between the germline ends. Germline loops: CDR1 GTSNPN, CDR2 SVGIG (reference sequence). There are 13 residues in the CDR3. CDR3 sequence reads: CAWSRTANTEAFF. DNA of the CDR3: TGTGCCTGGAGTCGGACAGCGAACACTGAAGCTTTCTTT.